One and the same sample provided the 3 T cell receptor beta chains below, sequenced in a study of T cell responses to AZD1222 COVID-19 vaccine. Produced via immunoSEQ multiplex PCR; TCRdb's table is partial and in-frame only. The sample lists more than 80,000 clones; 90% were seen once. The sequencing used peripheral blood, collected 28 days after the second AZD1222 dose. Receptors originate from an adult who received the AZD1222 COVID-19 vaccine.

The rearrangement joins TRBV5-4 to TRBJ2-7; D is unresolved. Trimming took off 2 bases at V and 3 bases at J, with 9 bases between the two ends. From germline, CDR1 is SGHNT and CDR2 YYREEE (reference sequence). The length of the CDR3 is 13 residues. CDR3 loop: CASSFFGGYEQYF. CDR3 in DNA: TGTGCCAGCAGCTTCTTCGGCGGCTACGAGCAGTACTTC.

The CDR3 sequence: CASSQGPPNNQPQHF. The DNA for the CDR3 is TGTGCCAGCAGCCAAGGGCCCCCCAACAATCAGCCCCAGCATTTT. The chain uses TRBV3-1 (or the pseudogene TRBV3-2) and TRBJ1-5; no clear D gene. V was pared by 1 base and J by 3 bases, with 10 bases between. The CDR3 contains 15 residues. Germline V gene lookup returns CDR1 LGHDT and CDR2 YNNKEL (reference sequence).

The chain combines TRBV4-1 with TRBJ2-1, with 8 nucleotides matching TRBD2. The CDR3 loop spans 15 amino acids. V lost 2 bases to trimming and J lost 4 bases; unmatched junction nucleotides: 4. Germline V gene lookup returns CDR1 MGHRA and CDR2 YSYEKL. This CDR3 is CASSQLSGEYNEQFF. In nucleotides, the CDR3 is TGCGCCAGCAGCCAACTTAGCGGGGAATACAATGAGCAGTTCTTC.